The entry below describes one TCR beta chain. cDNA was made from 500 ng RNA using alpha and beta constant primers. Separate chain-specific third strand synthesis with multiplexing indices produced the alpha and beta libraries. After a brief PCR adding P5, P7 and a second index, approximately 23 amplification cycles followed. TCRdb recomputed calls from the 5' RACE reads with MiXCR, one row per CDR3 protein. The sample includes around 13,000 distinct CDR3 sequences, 9.9% of them seen just once. The sample comes from a study of HIV-infected patients and healthy controls. All unsorted peripheral T cells were captured because whole blood was used without fractionation. An approximately 2.5 ml peripheral blood sample was taken for RNA. V was trimmed by 5 bases and J by 3 bases, leaving 7 bases between them. The CDR3 is 12 amino acids. The germline V gene encodes CDR1 MDHEN and CDR2 SYDVKM.

Sequenced material: blood. This TCR derives from an adult in good health. The chain links TRBV28 to TRBJ2-5; D is undetermined. DNA for the CDR3: TGTGCCAGCAGTAGGTCCGAAGAGACCCAGTACTTC. It is translated as CASSRSEETQYF. The variable domain in full, with the rest retrieved from reference TRBV28 and TRBJ2-5, is DVKVTQSSRYLVKRTGEKVFLECVQDMDHENMFWYRQDPGLGLRLIYFSYDVKMKEKGDIPEGYSVSREKKERFSLILESASTNQTSMYLCASSRSEETQYFGPGTRLLVL.